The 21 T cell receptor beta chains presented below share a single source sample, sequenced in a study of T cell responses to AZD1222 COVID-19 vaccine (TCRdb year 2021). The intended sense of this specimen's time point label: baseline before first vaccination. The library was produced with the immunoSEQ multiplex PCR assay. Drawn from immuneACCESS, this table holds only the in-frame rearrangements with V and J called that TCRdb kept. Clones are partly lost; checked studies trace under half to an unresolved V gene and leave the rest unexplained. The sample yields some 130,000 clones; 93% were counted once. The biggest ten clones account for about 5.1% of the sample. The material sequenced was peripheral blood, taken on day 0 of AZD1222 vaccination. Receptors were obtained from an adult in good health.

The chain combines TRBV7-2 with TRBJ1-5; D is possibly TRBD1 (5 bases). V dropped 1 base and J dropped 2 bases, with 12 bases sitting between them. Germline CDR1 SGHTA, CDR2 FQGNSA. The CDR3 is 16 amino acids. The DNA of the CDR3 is TGTGCCAGCAGCTTAGGCAGGGCTTCGGGCAATCAGCCCCAGCATTTT. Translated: CASSLGRASGNQPQHF. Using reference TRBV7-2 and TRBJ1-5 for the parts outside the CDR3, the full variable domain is GAGVSQSPSNKVTEKGKDVELRCDPISGHTALYWYRQSLGQGLEFLIYFQGNSAPDKSGLPSDRFSAERTGGSVSTLTIQRTQQEDSAVYLCASSLGRASGNQPQHFGDGTRLSIL.

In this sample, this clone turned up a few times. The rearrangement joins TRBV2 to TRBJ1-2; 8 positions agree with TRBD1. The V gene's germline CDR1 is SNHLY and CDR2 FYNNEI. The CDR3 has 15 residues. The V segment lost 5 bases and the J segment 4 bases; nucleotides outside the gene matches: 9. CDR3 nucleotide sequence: TGTGCCAGCAGTACCCACCAAGGACAGGGCTATGGCTACACCTTC. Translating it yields CASSTHQGQGYGYTF.

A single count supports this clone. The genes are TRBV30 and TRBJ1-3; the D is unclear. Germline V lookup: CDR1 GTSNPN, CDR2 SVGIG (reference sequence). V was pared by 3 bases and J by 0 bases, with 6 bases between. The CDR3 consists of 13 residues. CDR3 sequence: CAWRESSGNTIYF. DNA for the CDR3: TGTGCCTGGAGAGAAAGCTCTGGAAACACCATATATTTT.

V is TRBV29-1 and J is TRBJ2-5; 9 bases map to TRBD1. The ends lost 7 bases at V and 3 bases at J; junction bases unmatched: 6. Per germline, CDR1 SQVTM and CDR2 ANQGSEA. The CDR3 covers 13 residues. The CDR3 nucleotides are TGCAGCGCCAAACGGACAGGGGAAGAGACCCAGTACTTC. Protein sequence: CSAKRTGEETQYF.

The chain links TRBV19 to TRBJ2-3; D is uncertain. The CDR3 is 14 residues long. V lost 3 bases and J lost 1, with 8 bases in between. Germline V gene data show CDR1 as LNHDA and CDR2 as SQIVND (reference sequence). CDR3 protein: CASSINGGTDTQYF. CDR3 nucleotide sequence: TGTGCCAGTAGTATCAATGGGGGCACAGATACGCAGTATTTT.

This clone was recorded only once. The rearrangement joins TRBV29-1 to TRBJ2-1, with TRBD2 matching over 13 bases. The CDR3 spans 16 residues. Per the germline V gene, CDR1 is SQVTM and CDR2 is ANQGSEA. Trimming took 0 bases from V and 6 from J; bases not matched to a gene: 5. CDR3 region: CSVEDRTSGRANEQFF. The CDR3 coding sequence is TGCAGCGTTGAAGATAGAACTAGCGGGAGGGCCAATGAGCAGTTCTTC.

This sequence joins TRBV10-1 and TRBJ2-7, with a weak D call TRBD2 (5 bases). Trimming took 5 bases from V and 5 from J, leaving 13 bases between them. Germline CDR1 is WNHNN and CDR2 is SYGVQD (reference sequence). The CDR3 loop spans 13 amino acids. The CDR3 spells CASSPRDWDEQYF. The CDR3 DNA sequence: TGCGCCAGCAGTCCTCGGGATTGGGACGAGCAGTACTTC.

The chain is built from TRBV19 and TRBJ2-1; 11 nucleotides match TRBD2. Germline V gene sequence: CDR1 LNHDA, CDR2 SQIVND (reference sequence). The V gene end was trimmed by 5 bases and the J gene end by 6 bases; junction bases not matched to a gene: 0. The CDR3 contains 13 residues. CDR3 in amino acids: CASSLAGGNEQFF. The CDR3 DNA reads TGTGCCAGTAGTCTAGCGGGAGGCAATGAGCAGTTCTTC.

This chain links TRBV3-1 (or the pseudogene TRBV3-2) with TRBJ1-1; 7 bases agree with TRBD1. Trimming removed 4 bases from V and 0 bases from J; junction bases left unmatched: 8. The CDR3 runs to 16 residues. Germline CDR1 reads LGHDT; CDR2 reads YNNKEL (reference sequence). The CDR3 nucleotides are TGTGCCAGCAGCCCGCGGGGGCAGGGGGTGAACACTGAAGCTTTCTTT. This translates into CASSPRGQGVNTEAFF.

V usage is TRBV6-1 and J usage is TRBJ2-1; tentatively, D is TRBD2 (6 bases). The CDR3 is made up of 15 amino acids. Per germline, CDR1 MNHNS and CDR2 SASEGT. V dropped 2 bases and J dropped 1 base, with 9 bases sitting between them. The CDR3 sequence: CASSELDYSYNEQFF. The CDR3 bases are TGTGCCAGCAGTGAATTGGACTATTCCTACAATGAGCAGTTCTTC.

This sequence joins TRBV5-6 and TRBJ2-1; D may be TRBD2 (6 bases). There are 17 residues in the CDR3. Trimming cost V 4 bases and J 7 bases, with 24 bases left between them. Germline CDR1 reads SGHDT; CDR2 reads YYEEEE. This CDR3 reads CASSPITPGLPGNEQFF. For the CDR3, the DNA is TGTGCCAGCAGCCCGATAACCCCGGGACTCCCGGGAAATGAGCAGTTCTTC.

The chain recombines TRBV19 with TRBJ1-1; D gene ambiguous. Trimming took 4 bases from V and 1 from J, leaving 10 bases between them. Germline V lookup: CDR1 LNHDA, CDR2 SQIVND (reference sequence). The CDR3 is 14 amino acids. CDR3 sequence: CASSRRVGNTEAFF. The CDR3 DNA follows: TGTGCCAGTAGTAGAAGAGTAGGGAACACTGAAGCTTTCTTT.

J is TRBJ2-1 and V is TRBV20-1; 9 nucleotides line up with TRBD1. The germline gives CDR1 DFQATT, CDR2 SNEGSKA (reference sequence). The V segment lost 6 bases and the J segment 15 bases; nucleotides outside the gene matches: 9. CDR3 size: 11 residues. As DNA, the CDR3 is TGCAGTGCACGGGGGGACAGGGAGGCGTTCTTC. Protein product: CSARGDREAFF.

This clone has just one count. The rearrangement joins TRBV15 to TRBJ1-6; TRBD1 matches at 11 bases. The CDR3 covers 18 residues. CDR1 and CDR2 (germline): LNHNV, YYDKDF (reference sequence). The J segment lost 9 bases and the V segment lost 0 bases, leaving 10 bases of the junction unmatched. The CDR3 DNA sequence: TGTGCCACCAGCAGAGATAATATTGGGACAGGGGGGGGTTCACCCCTCCACTTT. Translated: CATSRDNIGTGGGSPLHF.

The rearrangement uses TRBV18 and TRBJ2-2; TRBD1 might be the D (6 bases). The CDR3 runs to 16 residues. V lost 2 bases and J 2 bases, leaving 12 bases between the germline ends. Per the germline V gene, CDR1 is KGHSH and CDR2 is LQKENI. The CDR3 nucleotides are TGTGCCAGCTCACCATTACGACAGGTTAACACCGGGGAGCTGTTTTTT. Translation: CASSPLRQVNTGELFF.

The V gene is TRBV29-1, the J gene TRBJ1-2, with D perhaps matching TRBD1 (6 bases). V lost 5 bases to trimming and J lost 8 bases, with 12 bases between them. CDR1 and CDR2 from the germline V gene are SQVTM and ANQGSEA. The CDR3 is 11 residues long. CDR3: CSVPGAQGYTF. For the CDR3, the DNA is TGCAGCGTTCCGGGGGCACAAGGCTACACCTTC.

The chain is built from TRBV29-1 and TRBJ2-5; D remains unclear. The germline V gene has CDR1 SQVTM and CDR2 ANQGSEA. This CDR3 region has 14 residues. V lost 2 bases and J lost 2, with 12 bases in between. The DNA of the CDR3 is TGCAGCGTTGAATGGTCGGCTGTTCAAGAGACCCAGTACTTC. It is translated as CSVEWSAVQETQYF.

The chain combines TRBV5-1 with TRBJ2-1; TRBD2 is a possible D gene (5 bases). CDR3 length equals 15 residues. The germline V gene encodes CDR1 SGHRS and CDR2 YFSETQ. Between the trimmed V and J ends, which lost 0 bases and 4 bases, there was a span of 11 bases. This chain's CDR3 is CASSLDSVPYNEQFF. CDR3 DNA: TGCGCCAGCAGCTTGGATAGCGTACCTTACAATGAGCAGTTCTTC.

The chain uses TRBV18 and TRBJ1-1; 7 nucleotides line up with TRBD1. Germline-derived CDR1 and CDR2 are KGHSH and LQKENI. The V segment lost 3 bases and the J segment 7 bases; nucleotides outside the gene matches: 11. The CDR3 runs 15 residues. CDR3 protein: CASSPTFAGQIEAFF. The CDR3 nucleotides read TGTGCCAGCTCACCGACCTTTGCGGGACAGATTGAAGCTTTCTTT.

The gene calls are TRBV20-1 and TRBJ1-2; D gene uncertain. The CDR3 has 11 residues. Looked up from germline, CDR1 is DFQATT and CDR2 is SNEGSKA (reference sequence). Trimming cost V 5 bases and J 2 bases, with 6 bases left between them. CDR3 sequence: CSARSNYGYTF. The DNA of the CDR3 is TGCAGTGCTCGTTCCAACTATGGCTACACCTTC.

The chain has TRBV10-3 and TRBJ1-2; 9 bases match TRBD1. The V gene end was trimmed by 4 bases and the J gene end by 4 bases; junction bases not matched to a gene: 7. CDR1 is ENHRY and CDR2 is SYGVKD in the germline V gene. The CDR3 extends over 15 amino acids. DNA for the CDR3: TGTGCCATCAGTGCAAGGGACAGGGTGGTCTATGGCTACACCTTC. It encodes CAISARDRVVYGYTF.